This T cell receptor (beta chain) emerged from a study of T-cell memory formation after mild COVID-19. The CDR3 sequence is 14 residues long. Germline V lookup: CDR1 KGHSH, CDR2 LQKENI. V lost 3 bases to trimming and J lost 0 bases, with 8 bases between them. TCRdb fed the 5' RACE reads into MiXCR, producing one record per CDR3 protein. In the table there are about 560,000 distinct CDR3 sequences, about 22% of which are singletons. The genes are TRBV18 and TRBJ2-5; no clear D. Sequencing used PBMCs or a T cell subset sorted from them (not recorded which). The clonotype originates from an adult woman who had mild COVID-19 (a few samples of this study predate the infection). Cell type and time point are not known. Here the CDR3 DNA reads TGTGCCAGCTCACCTATGCAGTACCAAGAGACCCAGTACTTC. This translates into CASSPMQYQETQYF.